This TCR beta chain was recovered during a study of T cells after yellow fever vaccination. Study at large: In the case of low-cell-number fractions, SMART-Seq v4 Ultra Low Input was used for preparation.

TCRdb analysed the 5' RACE reads with MiXCR anew, one entry per CDR3 protein. This sample yields approximately 150,000 distinct CDR3 sequences, of which roughly 6.2% are seen a single time; just under 3% belongs to the top ten. In its sample, this clonotype was seen a few times. The antigen remains unidentified. Study results and caveats: The secondary response peaked faster, at day 5 versus 15, but was weaker. Researchers noted that a small share of clonotypes showed up in both CD4 and CD8 compartments. The study re-detected most primary-vaccination clones after the booster (roughly 96% CD4, around 89% CD8).

Trimming shortened V by 1 base and J by 17 bases, and 9 bases separated the two germline ends. Germline V CDR1 and CDR2: SGHTA, FQGNSA. The CDR3 is 11 residues long. This clonotype was sampled from a man between 18 and 29 years old who received the YFV17D yellow fever vaccine. Sequences were derived from CD4+ T cells sorted from PBMCs, sampled on the day of the first yellow fever vaccination. The chain combines TRBV7-2 with TRBJ1-6, with D unresolved. The CDR3 nucleotides are TGTGCCAGCAGCTTAGATAGTACCTTCCACTTT. Protein: CASSLDSTFHF.